The source of this T cell receptor beta chain is a study of siplizumab effects on memory and regulatory T cells. Sequenced by immunoSEQ multiplex PCR; TCRdb stores in-frame clones only, minus some. The sample includes about 120,000 clones, about 94% seen only once; the top ten take roughly 1.7%. General observations from the study: Proliferating siplizumab-culture Tregs lacked confirmation of suppressive function. Greater diversity than memory cells seemed evident in naive T cells, which also appeared to be major alloresponse contributors. Mappable alloreactive CD4+ clones were on average approximately 72% Treg-derived with siplizumab, roughly 28% in controls.

V shed 1 base and J 6 bases; nucleotides not matched to a gene: 1. The CDR3 runs to 13 residues. The V gene's germline CDR1 is SGDLS and CDR2 YYNGEE. As regards this clone: The antigen remains unidentified.

The rearrangement links TRBV9 to TRBJ2-1; 7 nucleotides align to TRBD2. This clonotype originated in a human donor in good health. The sequenced sample consisted of non-Treg CD4+ T cells sorted from blood. The CDR3 DNA sequence: TGTGCCAGCAGCGTAAGCGGGGCCAATGAGCAGTTCTTC. It encodes CASSVSGANEQFF.